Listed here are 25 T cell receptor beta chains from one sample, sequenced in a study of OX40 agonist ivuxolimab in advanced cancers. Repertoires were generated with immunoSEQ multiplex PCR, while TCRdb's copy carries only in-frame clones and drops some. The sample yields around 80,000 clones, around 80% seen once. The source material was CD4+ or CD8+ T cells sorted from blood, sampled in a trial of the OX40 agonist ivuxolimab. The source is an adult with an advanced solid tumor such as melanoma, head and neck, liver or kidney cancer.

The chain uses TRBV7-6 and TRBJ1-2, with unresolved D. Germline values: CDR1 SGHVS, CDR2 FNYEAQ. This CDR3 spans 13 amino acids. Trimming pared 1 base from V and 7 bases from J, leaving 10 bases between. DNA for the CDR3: TGTGCCAGCAGCTTAGATGGCAGAGTTGGCTACACCTTC. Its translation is CASSLDGRVGYTF.

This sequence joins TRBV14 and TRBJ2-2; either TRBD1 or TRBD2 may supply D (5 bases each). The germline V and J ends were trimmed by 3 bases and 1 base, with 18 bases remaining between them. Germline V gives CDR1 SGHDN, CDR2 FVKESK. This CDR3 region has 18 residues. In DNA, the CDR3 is TGTGCCAGCAGCCAGCGCCTCTGGGAGAGGGGGAACACCGGGGAGCTGTTTTTT. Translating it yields CASSQRLWERGNTGELFF.

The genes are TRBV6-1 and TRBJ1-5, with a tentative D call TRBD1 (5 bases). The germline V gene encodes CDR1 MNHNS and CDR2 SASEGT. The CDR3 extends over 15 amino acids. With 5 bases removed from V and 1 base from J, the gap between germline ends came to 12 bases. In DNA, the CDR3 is TGTGCCAGCAGTAAGACAGTACTGAGCAATCAGCCCCAGCATTTT. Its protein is CASSKTVLSNQPQHF.

The CDR3 sequence is CASSLDGSYGYTF. Here the CDR3 DNA reads TGCGCCAGCAGCTTGGACGGCAGCTATGGCTACACCTTC. This sequence joins TRBV5-1 and TRBJ1-2; D unclear. Germline lookup yields CDR1 SGHRS and CDR2 YFSETQ. Trimming removed 0 bases at V and 4 bases at J, with 7 bases between. This CDR3 contains 13 residues.

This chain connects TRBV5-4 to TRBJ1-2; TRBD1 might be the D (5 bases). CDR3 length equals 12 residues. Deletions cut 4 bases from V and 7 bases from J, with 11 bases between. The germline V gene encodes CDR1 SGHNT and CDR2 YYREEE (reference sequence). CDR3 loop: CASSPGGAGYTF. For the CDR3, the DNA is TGTGCCAGCAGCCCCGGTGGGGCTGGCTACACCTTC.

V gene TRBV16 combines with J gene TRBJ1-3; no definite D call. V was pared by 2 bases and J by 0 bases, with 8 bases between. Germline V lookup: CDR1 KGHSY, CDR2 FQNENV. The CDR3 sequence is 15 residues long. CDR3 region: CASSQTDSSGNTIYF. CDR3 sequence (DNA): TGTGCCAGCAGCCAAACAGATTCCTCTGGAAACACCATATATTTT.

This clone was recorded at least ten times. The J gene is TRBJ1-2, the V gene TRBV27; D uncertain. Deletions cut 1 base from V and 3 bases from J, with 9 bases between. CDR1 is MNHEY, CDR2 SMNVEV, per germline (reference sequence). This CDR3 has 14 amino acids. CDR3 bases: TGTGCCAGCAGTTTATTCCCTGACTACTATGGCTACACCTTC. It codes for CASSLFPDYYGYTF.

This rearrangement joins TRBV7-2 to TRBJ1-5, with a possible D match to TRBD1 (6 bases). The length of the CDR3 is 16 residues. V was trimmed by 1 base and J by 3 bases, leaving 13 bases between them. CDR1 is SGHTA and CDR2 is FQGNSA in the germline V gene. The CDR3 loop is CASSLGQGINNQPQHF. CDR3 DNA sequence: TGTGCCAGCAGCTTAGGTCAGGGGATCAACAATCAGCCCCAGCATTTT.

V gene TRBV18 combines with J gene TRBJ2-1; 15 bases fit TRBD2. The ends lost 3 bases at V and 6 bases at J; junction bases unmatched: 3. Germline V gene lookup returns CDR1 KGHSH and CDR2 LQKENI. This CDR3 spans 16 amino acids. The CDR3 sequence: CASSPRTSGRGNEQFF. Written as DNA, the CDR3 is TGTGCCAGCTCACCGCGGACTAGCGGGAGGGGCAATGAGCAGTTCTTC.

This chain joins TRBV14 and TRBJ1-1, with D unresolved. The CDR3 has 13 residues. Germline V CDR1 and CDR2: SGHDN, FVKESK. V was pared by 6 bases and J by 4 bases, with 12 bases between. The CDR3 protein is CASRQRVFTEAFF. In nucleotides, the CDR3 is TGTGCCAGCAGACAGAGAGTCTTCACTGAAGCTTTCTTT.

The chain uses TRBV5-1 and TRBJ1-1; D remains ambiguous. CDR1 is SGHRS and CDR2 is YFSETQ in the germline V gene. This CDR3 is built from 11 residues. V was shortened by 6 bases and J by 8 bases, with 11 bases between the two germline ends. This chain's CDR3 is CASIRDGEAFF. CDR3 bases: TGCGCCAGCATTAGGGATGGCGAAGCTTTCTTT.

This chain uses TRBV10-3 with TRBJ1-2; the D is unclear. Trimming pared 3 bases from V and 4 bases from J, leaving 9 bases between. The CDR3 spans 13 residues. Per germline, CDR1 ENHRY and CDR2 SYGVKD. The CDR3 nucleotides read TGTGCCATCAGTGATAACGTCATCTATGGCTACACCTTC. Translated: CAISDNVIYGYTF.

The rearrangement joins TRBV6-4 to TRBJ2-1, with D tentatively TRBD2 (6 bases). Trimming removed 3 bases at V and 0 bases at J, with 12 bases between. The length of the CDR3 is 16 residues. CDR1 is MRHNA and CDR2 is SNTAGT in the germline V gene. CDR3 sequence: CASSERAGGSYNEQFF. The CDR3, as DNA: TGTGCCAGCAGTGAAAGGGCCGGGGGCTCCTACAATGAGCAGTTCTTC.

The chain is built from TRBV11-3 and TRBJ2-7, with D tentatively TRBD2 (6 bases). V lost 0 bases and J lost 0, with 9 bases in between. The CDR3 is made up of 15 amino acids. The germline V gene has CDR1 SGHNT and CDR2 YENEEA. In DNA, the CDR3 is TGTGCCAGCAGCTTAGAAAACGGGGGCTCCTACGAGCAGTACTTC. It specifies CASSLENGGSYEQYF.

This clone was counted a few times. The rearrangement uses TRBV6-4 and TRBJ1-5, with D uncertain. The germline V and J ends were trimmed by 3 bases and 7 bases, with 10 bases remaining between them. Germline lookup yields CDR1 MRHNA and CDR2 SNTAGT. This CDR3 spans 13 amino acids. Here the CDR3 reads CASSEGSGQPQHF. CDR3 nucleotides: TGTGCCAGCAGTGAAGGGTCTGGCCAGCCCCAGCATTTT.

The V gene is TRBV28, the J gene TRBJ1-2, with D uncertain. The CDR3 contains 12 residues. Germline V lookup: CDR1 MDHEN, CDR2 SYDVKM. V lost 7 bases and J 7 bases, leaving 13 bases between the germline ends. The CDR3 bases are TGTGCCAGCAAGGCAGCCCTTTCTGGCTACACCTTC. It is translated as CASKAALSGYTF.

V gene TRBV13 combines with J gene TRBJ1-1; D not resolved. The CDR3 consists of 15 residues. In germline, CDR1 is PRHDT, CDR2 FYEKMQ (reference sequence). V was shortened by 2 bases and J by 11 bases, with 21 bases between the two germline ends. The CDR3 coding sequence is TGTGCCAGCAGCTTAAGAGTGAGTGGTCGAACGTGGGCTTTCTTT. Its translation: CASSLRVSGRTWAFF.

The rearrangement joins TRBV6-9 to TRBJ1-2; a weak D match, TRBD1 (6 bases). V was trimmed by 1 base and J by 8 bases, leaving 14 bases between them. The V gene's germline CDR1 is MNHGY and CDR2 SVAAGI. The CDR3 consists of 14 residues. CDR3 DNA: TGTGCCAGCAGTTATTACGACAGGTCTTGGGGCTACACCTTC. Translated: CASSYYDRSWGYTF.

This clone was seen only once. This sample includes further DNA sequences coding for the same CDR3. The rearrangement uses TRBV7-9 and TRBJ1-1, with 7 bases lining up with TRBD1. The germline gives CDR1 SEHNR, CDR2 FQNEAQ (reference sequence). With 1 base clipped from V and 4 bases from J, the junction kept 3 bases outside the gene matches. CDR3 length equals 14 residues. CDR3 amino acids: CASSLEGARTEAFF. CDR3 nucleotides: TGTGCCAGCAGCTTAGAGGGGGCTCGCACTGAAGCTTTCTTT.

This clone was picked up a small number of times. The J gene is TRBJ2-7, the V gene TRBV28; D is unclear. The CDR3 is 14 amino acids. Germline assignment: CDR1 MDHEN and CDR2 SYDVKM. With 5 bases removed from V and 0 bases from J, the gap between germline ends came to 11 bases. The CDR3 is CASSPPGISYEQYF. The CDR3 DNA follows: TGTGCCAGCAGTCCCCCAGGAATCTCCTACGAGCAGTACTTC.

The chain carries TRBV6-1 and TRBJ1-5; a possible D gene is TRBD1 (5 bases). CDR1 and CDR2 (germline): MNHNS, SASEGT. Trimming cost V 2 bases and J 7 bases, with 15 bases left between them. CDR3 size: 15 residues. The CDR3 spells CASSEQTGTRQPQHF. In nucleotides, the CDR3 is TGTGCCAGCAGTGAACAGACGGGGACCAGGCAGCCCCAGCATTTT.

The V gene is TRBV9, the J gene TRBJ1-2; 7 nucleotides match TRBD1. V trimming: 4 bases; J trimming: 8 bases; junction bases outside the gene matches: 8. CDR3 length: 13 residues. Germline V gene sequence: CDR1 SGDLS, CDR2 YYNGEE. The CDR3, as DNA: TGTGCCAGCAGCCAGACAGGGTATCTCGGCTACACCTTC. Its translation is CASSQTGYLGYTF.

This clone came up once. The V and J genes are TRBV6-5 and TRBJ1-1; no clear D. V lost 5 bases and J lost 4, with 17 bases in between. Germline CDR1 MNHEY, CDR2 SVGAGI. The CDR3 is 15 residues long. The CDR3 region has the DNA TGTGCCAGCAGTACCCTGGTCGGGCCTGGCACTGAAGCTTTCTTT. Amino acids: CASSTLVGPGTEAFF.

The CDR3 DNA reads as TGTGCCAGCAGCCCTAAGCTTCTCTCTGGGGCCAACGTCCTGACTTTC. It specifies CASSPKLLSGANVLTF. The chain carries TRBV5-5 and TRBJ2-6; D ambiguous. The CDR3 covers 16 residues. Germline CDR1 and CDR2: SGHKS and YYEKEE (reference sequence). V was trimmed by 4 bases and J by 0 bases, leaving 11 bases between them. The variable domain in full, completed from reference TRBV5-5 and TRBJ2-6, reads DAGVTQSPTHLIKTRGQQVTLRCSPISGHKSVSWYQQVLGQGPQFIFQYYEKEERGRGNFPDRFSARQFPNYSSELNVNALLLGDSALYLCASSPKLLSGANVLTFGAGSRLTVL.

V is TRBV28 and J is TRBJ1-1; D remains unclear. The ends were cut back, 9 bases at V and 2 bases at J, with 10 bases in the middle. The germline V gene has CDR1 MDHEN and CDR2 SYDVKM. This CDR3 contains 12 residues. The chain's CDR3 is CASQTDNTEAFF. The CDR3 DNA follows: TGTGCCAGTCAAACAGATAACACTGAAGCTTTCTTT.